Each of the 24 T cell receptor beta chains below was sequenced from the same sample in a study of T-cell memory formation after mild COVID-19. From the 5' RACE reads, TCRdb called clonotypes with MiXCR, one entry per CDR3 protein. The repertoire holds about 470,000 distinct CDR3 sequences, with 15% to 20% as singletons. Sequencing input: PBMCs or a T cell subset sorted from them (not recorded which). The receptors were gathered from an adult woman who had mild COVID-19 (a few samples of this study predate the infection). Cell type and time point are not known.

This clonotype was seen a handful of times. The chain carries TRBV6-6 and TRBJ1-4; D may be TRBD1 (6 bases). Deletions cut 0 bases from V and 2 bases from J, with 13 bases between. CDR3 length equals 17 residues. Germline V gene lookup returns CDR1 MNHNY and CDR2 SVGAGI (reference sequence). Here the CDR3 reads CASSYSQGLGTNEKLFF. The DNA of the CDR3 is TGTGCCAGCAGTTACTCGCAGGGGCTCGGGACTAATGAAAAACTGTTTTTT.

The sample holds a few counts of this clonotype. CDR3 sequence reads: CASGTSGTTNEKLFF. The CDR3 nucleotides are TGTGCCAGCGGAACGTCAGGAACAACTAATGAAAAACTGTTTTTT. The rearrangement uses TRBV9 and TRBJ1-4; D is uncertain. Germline CDR1 reads SGDLS; CDR2 reads YYNGEE. This CDR3 spans 15 amino acids. The V and J ends lost 7 bases and 0 bases respectively, with 13 bases between them.

This clonotype has only a few counts. The CDR3 reads CSVRAPGNQPQHF. For the CDR3, the DNA is TGCAGTGTAAGGGCGCCGGGCAATCAGCCCCAGCATTTT. This chain links TRBV20-1 with TRBJ1-5; D gene ambiguous. The CDR3 spans 13 residues. Germline V CDR1 and CDR2: DFQATT, SNEGSKA (reference sequence). V was pared by 7 bases and J by 2 bases, with 12 bases between.

J is TRBJ2-3 and V is TRBV11-2; tentatively, D is TRBD2 (5 bases). CDR1 SGHAT and CDR2 FQNNGV come from the germline V gene. Trimming shortened V by 5 bases and J by 4 bases, and 13 bases separated the two germline ends. This CDR3 is 14 amino acids long. The CDR3 here is CASSPTTSPDTQYF. CDR3 bases: TGTGCCAGCAGCCCTACTACTAGTCCAGATACGCAGTATTTT.

This clonotype was seen more than once but under ten times. V usage is TRBV2 and J usage is TRBJ1-5, with D maybe TRBD1 (6 bases). V shed 5 bases and J shed 3 bases, with 11 bases lying between them. Germline-derived CDR1 and CDR2 are SNHLY and FYNNEI. The CDR3 is made up of 14 amino acids. The CDR3 nucleotides read TGTGCCAGCAGTTTAGACAGGATCAATCAGCCCCAGCATTTT. It yields the protein CASSLDRINQPQHF.

The gene calls are TRBV29-1 and TRBJ2-1; 9 bases map to TRBD2. The CDR3 contains 14 residues. Germline V gene data show CDR1 as SQVTM and CDR2 as ANQGSEA. Losses at the gene ends were 6 bases for V and 7 bases for J; bases not matched to a gene: 10. Here the CDR3 DNA reads TGCAGCGTCCCCGCGGGAGGGCCGGGGAATGAGCAGTTCTTC. Residues: CSVPAGGPGNEQFF.

Only a few counts were recorded for this clonotype. This chain links TRBV25-1 with TRBJ2-7; no clear D gene. The V and J ends lost 3 bases and 7 bases respectively, with 7 bases between them. Germline CDR1 and CDR2: MGHDK and SYGVNS. This CDR3 region has 11 residues. CDR3 residues: CASSDLWEQYF. The CDR3 DNA is TGTGCCAGCAGTGACCTGTGGGAGCAGTACTTC.

Only a few counts were recorded for this clonotype. The chain couples TRBV11-1 to TRBJ2-1, with 8 bases aligning to TRBD2. The CDR3 has 19 amino acids. The germline V gene encodes CDR1 SGHAT and CDR2 FQDESV (reference sequence). Trimming removed 4 bases from V and 3 bases from J; junction bases left unmatched: 17. In DNA form, the CDR3 reads TGTGCCAGCAGCTCCTCGAGGAGCGGGGGCCATCAGGTCTACAATGAGCAGTTCTTC. This gives the protein CASSSSRSGGHQVYNEQFF.

This clonotype occurred a few times. This chain joins TRBV19 and TRBJ2-7; 8 nucleotides agree with TRBD1. Germline V CDR1 and CDR2: LNHDA, SQIVND (reference sequence). The CDR3 is 17 residues long. V dropped 1 base and J dropped 3; count of bases not matched to a gene: 11. The CDR3, as DNA: TGTGCCAGTAGTATAGTCGGTCCCGGGACAGGATTCTACGAGCAGTACTTC. It translates to CASSIVGPGTGFYEQYF.

This clonotype was counted between two and nine times. The J gene is TRBJ2-5, the V gene TRBV11-3, with TRBD1 matching 7 bases. With 4 bases clipped from V and 1 base from J, the junction kept 6 bases outside the gene matches. CDR3 length: 15 residues. Germline lookup yields CDR1 SGHNT and CDR2 YENEEA. The CDR3 sequence is CASSSPGQTQETQYF. In DNA, the CDR3 is TGTGCCAGCAGCTCCCCGGGACAGACCCAAGAGACCCAGTACTTC.

The rearrangement joins TRBV5-1 to TRBJ2-1, with D perhaps matching TRBD2 (6 bases). CDR1 SGHRS and CDR2 YFSETQ come from the germline V gene. Trimming took off 5 bases at V and 6 bases at J, with 18 bases between the two ends. This CDR3 has 15 amino acids. CDR3 sequence reads: CASRPGTGTVNEQFF. In DNA form, the CDR3 reads TGCGCCAGCAGACCCGGGACTGGGACCGTCAATGAGCAGTTCTTC.

This chain connects TRBV9 to TRBJ2-2, with 7 bases aligning to TRBD2. CDR1 is SGDLS and CDR2 is YYNGEE in the germline V gene. The trim removed 3 bases at V and 4 bases at J, leaving 6 bases unmatched. The CDR3 extends over 15 amino acids. The CDR3 sequence is CASSAPGGGTGELFF. Here the CDR3 DNA reads TGTGCCAGCAGCGCCCCGGGGGGTGGCACCGGGGAGCTGTTTTTT.

The chain links TRBV7-2 to TRBJ2-3; TRBD2 is a possible D gene (5 bases). Germline CDR1 reads SGHTA; CDR2 reads FQGNSA. The CDR3 totals 15 residues. Deletions cut 3 bases from V and 2 bases from J, with 12 bases between. DNA of the CDR3: TGTGCCAGCAGCTTCACTAGAGCGACCACAGATACGCAGTATTTT. Encoded protein: CASSFTRATTDTQYF.

The chain joins TRBV5-1 to TRBJ1-1; a possible D gene is TRBD1 (6 bases). The CDR3 loop spans 13 amino acids. V was shortened by 3 bases and J by 5 bases, with 11 bases between the two germline ends. The germline V gene encodes CDR1 SGHRS and CDR2 YFSETQ. The CDR3 DNA reads TGCGCCAGCAGCTGGCACGACAGGACTGAAGCTTTCTTT. This translates into CASSWHDRTEAFF.

This clonotype was picked up a small number of times. The chain combines TRBV29-1 with TRBJ2-3; D is possibly TRBD1 (6 bases). The CDR3 loop spans 15 amino acids. The germline V gene encodes CDR1 SQVTM and CDR2 ANQGSEA. With 6 bases removed from V and 6 bases from J, the gap between germline ends came to 22 bases. The CDR3 coding sequence is TGCAGCGTCAGGGGTAGCCCACGCTCGGCGGATACGCAGTATTTT. Translated: CSVRGSPRSADTQYF.

This clonotype was detected a few times. This chain connects TRBV29-1 to TRBJ2-3; 11 positions match TRBD2. CDR1 SQVTM and CDR2 ANQGSEA come from the germline V gene. V lost 5 bases, J lost 2 bases, and 9 bases stayed unmatched. This CDR3 is built from 16 residues. Here the CDR3 DNA reads TGCAGCGTTTTACCGGGACTAGCGGCATTCACAGATACGCAGTATTTT. Translated: CSVLPGLAAFTDTQYF.

This clonotype was counted a few times. V usage is TRBV29-1 and J usage is TRBJ2-1; D not resolved. Trimming cost V 2 bases and J 4 bases, with 3 bases left between them. The CDR3 extends over 11 amino acids. Germline CDR1 is SQVTM and CDR2 is ANQGSEA. The CDR3 region is CSVEKYNEQFF. For the CDR3, the DNA is TGCAGCGTTGAAAAGTACAATGAGCAGTTCTTC.

This sequence joins TRBV9 and TRBJ2-7; 7 positions match TRBD2. Germline V gives CDR1 SGDLS, CDR2 YYNGEE. The junction had 6 bases not matched to a gene; V was cut back by 0 bases and J by 3 bases. This CDR3 spans 15 amino acids. The CDR3 reads CASSVEAGIVYEQYF. CDR3 DNA sequence: TGTGCCAGCAGCGTAGAAGCGGGGATCGTCTACGAGCAGTACTTC. Based on the CDR3 plus reference TRBV9 and TRBJ2-7, the full variable domain is DSGVTQTPKHLITATGQRVTLRCSPRSGDLSVYWYQQSLDQGLQFLIQYYNGEERAKGNILERFSAQQFPDLHSELNLSSLELGDSALYFCASSVEAGIVYEQYFGPGTRLTVT.

J is TRBJ1-2 and V is TRBV19, with 9 positions matching TRBD1. V was pared by 6 bases and J by 1 base, with 9 bases of the junction left unmatched. The CDR3 totals 16 residues. The germline V gene has CDR1 LNHDA and CDR2 SQIVND (reference sequence). CDR3 nucleotides: TGTGCCAGTAGCCCTACAGGGGGCGCATTTAACTATGGCTACACCTTC. This translates into CASSPTGGAFNYGYTF.

The V and J genes are TRBV6-2 or TRBV6-3 and TRBJ1-2; tentative D call: TRBD1 (5 bases). The V gene lost 6 bases and the J gene lost 6 bases, with 29 bases spanning the gap. There are 18 residues in the CDR3. Germline CDR1 reads MNHEY; CDR2 reads SVGEGT. Here the CDR3 DNA reads TGTGCCAGCAGCGTCAGACCGTGGACAAATAATTTTTTCGATGGCTACACCTTC. Translation gives CASSVRPWTNNFFDGYTF.

The CDR3 DNA reads TGTGCCTGGACTAGCGGGAACTCCTACAATGAGCAGTTCTTC. Translated: CAWTSGNSYNEQFF. This chain uses TRBV30 with TRBJ2-1, with 9 bases aligning to TRBD2. This CDR3 has 14 amino acids. Germline-derived CDR1 and CDR2 are GTSNPN and SVGIG (reference sequence). The V gene end was trimmed by 4 bases and the J gene end by 0 bases; junction bases not matched to a gene: 1.

The CDR3 is CASSHGLAGVLYNEQFF. DNA for the CDR3: TGTGCCAGCAGCCACGGACTAGCGGGAGTATTATACAATGAGCAGTTCTTC. This sequence joins TRBV12-3 or TRBV12-4 and TRBJ2-1; TRBD2 matches 13 bases. Trimming removed 6 bases from V and 4 bases from J; junction bases left unmatched: 9. The CDR3 runs 17 residues.

This clonotype was observed a handful of times. The chain recombines TRBV12-3 or TRBV12-4 with TRBJ2-1; no firm D call. V was trimmed by 6 bases and J by 8 bases, leaving 11 bases between them. This CDR3 spans 12 amino acids. In DNA form, the CDR3 reads TGTGCCAGCAGCGTGCCCCCCGATGAGCAGTTCTTC. As protein: CASSVPPDEQFF.

This sequence joins TRBV5-1 and TRBJ1-3; D is uncertain. The CDR3 has 13 residues. Trimming cost V 0 bases and J 3 bases, with 4 bases left between them. Germline V CDR1 and CDR2: SGHRS, YFSETQ. As DNA, the CDR3 is TGCGCCAGCAGCTTGGTTGTTGGAAACACCATATATTTT. Translation gives CASSLVVGNTIYF.